This entry features one TCR beta chain sequence. The data are from a study of blood T cell repertoires in COVID-19. Background on the study: Samples taken during acute and convalescent COVID-19 were collected in the United States, Italy and Spain.

Participants reported their clinical history, and cohort assignment relied on those reports. The length of the CDR3 is 14 residues. V shed 6 bases, J shed 1 base, and the junction held 3 bases outside the gene matches. CDR1 MNHEY and CDR2 SVGAGI come from the germline V gene. Assay: immunoSEQ multiplex PCR; the TCRdb copy retains only in-frame clones and omits some. The sample comprises about 210,000 clones, 65% to 90% of which are singletons, and 3% to 4.5% rests with the top ten. The TCR originated in a middle-aged woman with acute COVID-19. V gene TRBV6-5 combines with J gene TRBJ2-7; 10 bases line up with TRBD1. Input material: PBMCs or T cells enriched from blood (not recorded which). The CDR3 sequence: CASRPGQGSYEQYF. As DNA, the CDR3 is TGTGCCAGCAGGCCGGGACAGGGGTCCTACGAGCAGTACTTC.